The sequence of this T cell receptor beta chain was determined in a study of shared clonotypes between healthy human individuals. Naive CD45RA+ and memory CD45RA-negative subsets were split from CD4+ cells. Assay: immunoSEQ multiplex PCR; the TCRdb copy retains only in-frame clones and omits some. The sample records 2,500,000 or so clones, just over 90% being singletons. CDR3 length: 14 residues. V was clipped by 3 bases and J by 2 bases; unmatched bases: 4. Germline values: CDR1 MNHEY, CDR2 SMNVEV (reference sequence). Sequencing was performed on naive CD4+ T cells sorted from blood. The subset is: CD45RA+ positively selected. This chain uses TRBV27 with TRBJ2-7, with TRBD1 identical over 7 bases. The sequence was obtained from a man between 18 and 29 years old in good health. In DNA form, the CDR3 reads TGTGCCAGCAGTTTGAAGGGGGCGGCCTACGAGCAGTACTTC. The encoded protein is CASSLKGAAYEQYF.